The sequence of this TCR beta chain was determined in a study of monozygotic twins with inflammatory bowel disease. CDR1 and CDR2 (germline): MNHEY, SMNVEV (reference sequence). The CDR3 extends over 12 amino acids. TCRdb re-called the 5' RACE reads; one entry per CDR3 protein, DNA not given. This sample's clone table lists 300,000 to 350,000 distinct CDR3 sequences. The chain has TRBV27 and TRBJ1-1; TCRdb calls TRBD1, which cannot be checked without DNA. This clonotype was obtained from a human donor with ulcerative colitis or Crohn's disease, or a healthy co-twin of an affected twin (not recorded which). Material: blood. Here the CDR3 reads CASSDRQAEAFF.